This is a list of T cell receptor beta chains from one sample in a study of T cell responses to AZD1222 COVID-19 vaccine. TCRdb's copy holds only in-frame clones and misses some; the assay was immunoSEQ multiplex PCR. The sample yields roughly 48,000 clones, about 91% seen once. Material: peripheral blood, obtained 28 days after the second AZD1222 dose. These receptors all come from an adult who received the AZD1222 COVID-19 vaccine. Each CDR3 is given with its conserved first and last residue. The D gene is left open where the match is weak. Not every row has a clone size; where given, it reads once, few, many or a size class.

J gene: TRBJ1-1
D gene: .
V gene: TRBV7-9
clone size: .
CDR3 protein: CASSLKTGNTEAFF
CDR3 DNA: TGTGCCAGCAGCTTAAAGACTGGGAACACTGAAGCTTTCTTT

J gene: TRBJ2-3
D gene: TRBD2
V gene: TRBV29-1
clone size: .
CDR3 protein: CSVSSGGATDTQYF
CDR3 DNA: TGCAGCGTTAGTAGCGGGGGGGCTACAGATACGCAGTATTTT

J gene: TRBJ2-3
D gene: TRBD1
V gene: TRBV28
clone size: .
CDR3 protein: CASSFPRDRSTDTQYF
CDR3 DNA: TGTGCCAGCAGTTTTCCCCGGGACAGATCCACAGATACGCAGTATTTT

J gene: TRBJ2-2
D gene: .
V gene: TRBV6-6
clone size: few
CDR3 protein: CASSYSLQDTGELFF
CDR3 DNA: TGTGCCAGCAGTTACTCTCTACAGGACACCGGGGAGCTGTTTTTT

J gene: TRBJ2-2
D gene: .
V gene: TRBV14
clone size: .
CDR3 protein: CASSLPTNTGELFF
CDR3 DNA: TGTGCCAGCAGTCTCCCGACGAACACCGGGGAGCTGTTTTTT

J gene: TRBJ2-7
D gene: TRBD2
V gene: TRBV4-3
clone size: .
CDR3 protein: CASSHRAGGTAYEQYF
CDR3 DNA: TGCGCCAGCAGCCACCGAGCGGGAGGGACGGCCTACGAGCAGTACTTC

J gene: TRBJ2-2
D gene: .
V gene: TRBV2
clone size: .
CDR3 protein: CASKGGKNTGELFF
CDR3 DNA: TGTGCCAGCAAAGGGGGGAAGAACACCGGGGAGCTGTTTTTT

J gene: TRBJ1-1
D gene: .
V gene: TRBV19
clone size: .
CDR3 protein: CASSILQGGGTEAFF
CDR3 DNA: TGTGCCAGTAGTATCCTTCAGGGTGGGGGCACTGAAGCTTTCTTT

J gene: TRBJ1-2
D gene: .
V gene: TRBV5-4
clone size: .
CDR3 protein: CASSPGTGPNYGYTF
CDR3 DNA: TGTGCCAGCAGCCCCGGTACAGGGCCCAACTATGGCTACACCTTC

J gene: TRBJ2-3
D gene: TRBD1
V gene: TRBV5-4
clone size: .
CDR3 protein: CASSHPGQGTDTQYF
CDR3 DNA: TGTGCCAGCAGCCATCCGGGACAGGGCACAGATACGCAGTATTTT

J gene: TRBJ1-5
D gene: .
V gene: TRBV6-5
clone size: .
CDR3 protein: CASSYTAGDDQPQHF
CDR3 DNA: TGTGCCAGCAGTTACACGGCAGGGGATGATCAGCCCCAGCATTTT

J gene: TRBJ2-3
D gene: .
V gene: TRBV11-3
clone size: once
CDR3 protein: CASSLGGPRVDTQYF
CDR3 DNA: TGTGCCAGCAGCTTAGGAGGTCCCCGGGTAGATACGCAGTATTTT

J gene: TRBJ2-5
D gene: .
V gene: TRBV2
clone size: .
CDR3 protein: CASKTGLEETQYF
CDR3 DNA: TGTGCCAGCAAAACAGGGCTGGAAGAGACCCAGTACTTC

J gene: TRBJ1-1
D gene: .
V gene: TRBV2
clone size: .
CDR3 protein: CASSQQDMGSTEAFF
CDR3 DNA: TGTGCCAGCAGCCAACAGGACATGGGGAGCACTGAAGCTTTCTTT

J gene: TRBJ1-1
D gene: .
V gene: TRBV6-2/TRBV6-3
clone size: .
CDR3 protein: CASSYAVGNTEAFF
CDR3 DNA: TGTGCCAGCAGTTACGCGGTCGGGAACACTGAAGCTTTCTTT

J gene: TRBJ2-1
D gene: TRBD2
V gene: TRBV2
clone size: .
CDR3 protein: CAISSGSRSYNEQFF
CDR3 DNA: TGTGCCATTTCTAGCGGGAGTAGGTCCTACAATGAGCAGTTCTTC

J gene: TRBJ2-3
D gene: .
V gene: TRBV28
clone size: .
CDR3 protein: CASSTGRKGDTQYF
CDR3 DNA: TGTGCCAGCAGTACAGGGAGGAAAGGAGATACGCAGTATTTT

J gene: TRBJ1-5
D gene: .
V gene: TRBV10-3
clone size: .
CDR3 protein: CAISERTDSNQPQHF
CDR3 DNA: TGTGCCATCAGTGAGCGGACAGATAGCAATCAGCCCCAGCATTTT

J gene: TRBJ1-2
D gene: TRBD1
V gene: TRBV19
clone size: .
CDR3 protein: CASKGQHNYGYTF
CDR3 DNA: TGTGCCAGTAAGGGACAGCATAACTATGGCTACACCTTC

J gene: TRBJ2-7
D gene: .
V gene: TRBV5-4
clone size: .
CDR3 protein: CASTVIGTSYEQYF
CDR3 DNA: TGTGCCAGCACCGTAATAGGGACCTCCTACGAGCAGTACTTC

J gene: TRBJ1-6
D gene: .
V gene: TRBV10-2
clone size: .
CDR3 protein: CASSEVGPETLHF
CDR3 DNA: TGCGCCAGCAGTGAGGTAGGGCCAGAAACCCTCCACTTT

J gene: TRBJ2-1
D gene: TRBD2
V gene: TRBV27
clone size: .
CDR3 protein: CASSFLAGVEQFF
CDR3 DNA: TGTGCCAGCAGTTTTCTAGCGGGAGTTGAGCAGTTCTTC

J gene: TRBJ2-7
D gene: TRBD1
V gene: TRBV7-9
clone size: .
CDR3 protein: CASSLTDRGHEQYF
CDR3 DNA: TGTGCCAGCAGCTTGACGGACAGGGGCCACGAGCAGTACTTC

J gene: TRBJ1-1
D gene: .
V gene: TRBV12-3/TRBV12-4
clone size: .
CDR3 protein: CASSPDWDTEAFF
CDR3 DNA: TGTGCCAGCAGCCCAGACTGGGACACTGAAGCTTTCTTT

J gene: TRBJ1-2
D gene: .
V gene: TRBV5-1
clone size: .
CDR3 protein: CASSRGQSNYGYTF
CDR3 DNA: TGCGCCAGCAGCAGAGGACAGAGTAACTATGGCTACACCTTC

J gene: TRBJ2-3
D gene: TRBD2
V gene: TRBV4-3
clone size: .
CDR3 protein: CASSQGSSGSAGDTQYF
CDR3 DNA: TGCGCCAGCAGCCAAGGCTCTAGCGGGAGTGCAGGAGATACGCAGTATTTT

J gene: TRBJ1-3
D gene: .
V gene: TRBV9
clone size: .
CDR3 protein: CASSLESVGSGNTIYF
CDR3 DNA: TGTGCCAGCAGCCTAGAGTCGGTAGGGTCTGGAAACACCATATATTTT

J gene: TRBJ1-2
D gene: .
V gene: TRBV5-6
clone size: .
CDR3 protein: CASSPGRAYGYTF
CDR3 DNA: TGTGCCAGCAGCCCGGGCAGGGCCTATGGCTACACCTTC